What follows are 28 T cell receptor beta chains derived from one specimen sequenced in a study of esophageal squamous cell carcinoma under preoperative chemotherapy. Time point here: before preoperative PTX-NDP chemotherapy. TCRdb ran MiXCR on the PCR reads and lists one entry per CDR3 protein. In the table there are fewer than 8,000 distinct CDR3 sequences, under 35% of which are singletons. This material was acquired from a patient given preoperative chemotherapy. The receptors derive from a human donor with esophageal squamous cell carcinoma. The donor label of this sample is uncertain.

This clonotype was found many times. CDR3 in amino acids: CASTHSQSSDGEQFF. CDR3 sequence (DNA): TGTGCCAGCACTCATTCCCAGAGTAGCGATGGCGAGCAGTTCTTC. The chain is built from TRBV27 and TRBJ2-1; tentatively, D is TRBD2 (5 bases). CDR1 and CDR2 (germline): MNHEY, SMNVEV (reference sequence). CDR3 length: 15 residues. V lost 7 bases, J lost 10 bases, and 23 bases lay in between.

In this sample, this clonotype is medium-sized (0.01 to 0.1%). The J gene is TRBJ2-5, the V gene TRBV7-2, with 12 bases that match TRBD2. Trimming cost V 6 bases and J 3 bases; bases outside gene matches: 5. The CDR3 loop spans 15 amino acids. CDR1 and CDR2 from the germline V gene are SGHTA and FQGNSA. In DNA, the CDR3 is TGTGCCAGCAGTCAGACTAGCGGGAGAAAAGAGACCCAGTACTTC. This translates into CASSQTSGRKETQYF.

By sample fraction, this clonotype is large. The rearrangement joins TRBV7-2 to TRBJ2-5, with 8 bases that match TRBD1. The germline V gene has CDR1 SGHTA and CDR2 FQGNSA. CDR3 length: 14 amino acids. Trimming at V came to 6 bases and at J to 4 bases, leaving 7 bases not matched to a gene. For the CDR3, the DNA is TGTGCCAGCAGGGCGAGACAGGGGAGAGAGACCCAGTACTTC. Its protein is CASRARQGRETQYF.

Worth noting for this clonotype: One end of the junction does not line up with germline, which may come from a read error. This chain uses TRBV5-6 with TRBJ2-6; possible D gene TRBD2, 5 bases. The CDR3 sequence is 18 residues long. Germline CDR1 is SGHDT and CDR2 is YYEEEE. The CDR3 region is CASSSEREIPSGANVLTF. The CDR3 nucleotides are TGTGCGAGCAGCTCCGAGAGGGAGATCCCCTCTGGGGCCAACGTCCTGACTTTC.

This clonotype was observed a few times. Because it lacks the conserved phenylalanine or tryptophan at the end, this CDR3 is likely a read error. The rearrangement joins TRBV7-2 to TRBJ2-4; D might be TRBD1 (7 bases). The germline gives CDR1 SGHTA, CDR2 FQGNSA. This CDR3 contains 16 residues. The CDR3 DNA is TGTGCGAGCAGCCGGGGGCACAGGGGAAATGGAGACATTCAGTACGTC. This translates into CASSRGHRGNGDIQYV.

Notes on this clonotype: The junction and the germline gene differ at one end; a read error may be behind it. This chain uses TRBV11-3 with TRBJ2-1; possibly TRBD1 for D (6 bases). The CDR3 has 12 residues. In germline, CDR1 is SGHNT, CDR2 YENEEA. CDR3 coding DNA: TGTGCCAGCAGCGTCACAGGGAATGAGCAGTTGTTC. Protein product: CASSVTGNEQLF.

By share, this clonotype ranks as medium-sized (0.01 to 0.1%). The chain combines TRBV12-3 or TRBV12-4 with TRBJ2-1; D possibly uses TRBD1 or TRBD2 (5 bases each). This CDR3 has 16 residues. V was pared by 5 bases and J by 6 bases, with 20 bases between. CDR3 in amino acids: CASSIGTAWKGNEQFF. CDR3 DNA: TGTGCCAGCAGTATTGGGACCGCATGGAAGGGCAATGAGCAGTTCTTC.

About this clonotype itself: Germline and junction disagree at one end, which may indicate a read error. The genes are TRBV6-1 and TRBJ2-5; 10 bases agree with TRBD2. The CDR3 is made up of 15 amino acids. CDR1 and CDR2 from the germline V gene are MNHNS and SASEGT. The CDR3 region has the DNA TGTGCCAGCAGTGAAATCCCTAGCGGGGGATACGAGCAGGACTTC. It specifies CASSEIPSGGYEQDF.

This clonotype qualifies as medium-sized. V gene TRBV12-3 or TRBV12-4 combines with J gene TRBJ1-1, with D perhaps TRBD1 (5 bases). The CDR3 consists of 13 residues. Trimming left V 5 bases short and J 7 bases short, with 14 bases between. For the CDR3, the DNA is TGTGCCAGCAGTGTCGGGACCGCTCATGAAGCTTTCTTT. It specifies CASSVGTAHEAFF.

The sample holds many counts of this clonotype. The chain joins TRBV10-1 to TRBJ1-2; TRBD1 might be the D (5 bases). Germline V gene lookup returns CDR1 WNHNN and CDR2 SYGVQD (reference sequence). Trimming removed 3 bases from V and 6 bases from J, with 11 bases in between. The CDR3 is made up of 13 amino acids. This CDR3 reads CASSDGRVDGYTF. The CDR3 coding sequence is TGCGCCAGCAGTGATGGCAGGGTAGATGGCTACACCTTC.

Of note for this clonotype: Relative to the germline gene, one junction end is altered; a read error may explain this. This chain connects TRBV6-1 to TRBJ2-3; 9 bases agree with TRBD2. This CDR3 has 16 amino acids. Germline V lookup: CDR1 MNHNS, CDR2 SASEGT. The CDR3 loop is CARSDPLAGLGDTQYF. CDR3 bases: TGTGCCAGGAGTGATCCGCTAGCGGGATTGGGAGATACGCAGTATTTT.

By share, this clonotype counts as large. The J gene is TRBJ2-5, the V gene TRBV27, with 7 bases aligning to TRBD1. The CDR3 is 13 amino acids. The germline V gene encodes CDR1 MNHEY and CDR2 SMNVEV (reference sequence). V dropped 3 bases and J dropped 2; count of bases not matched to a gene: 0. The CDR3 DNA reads TGTGCCAGCAGTTTGGGACAGCAAGAGACCCAGTACTTC. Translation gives CASSLGQQETQYF.

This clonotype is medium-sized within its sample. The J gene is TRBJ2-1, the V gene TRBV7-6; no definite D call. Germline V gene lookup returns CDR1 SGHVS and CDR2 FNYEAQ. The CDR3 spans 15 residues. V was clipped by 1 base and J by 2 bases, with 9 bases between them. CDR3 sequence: CASSLGLTAYNEQFF. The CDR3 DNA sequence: TGTGCCAGCAGCTTAGGACTCACTGCCTACAATGAGCAGTTCTTC.

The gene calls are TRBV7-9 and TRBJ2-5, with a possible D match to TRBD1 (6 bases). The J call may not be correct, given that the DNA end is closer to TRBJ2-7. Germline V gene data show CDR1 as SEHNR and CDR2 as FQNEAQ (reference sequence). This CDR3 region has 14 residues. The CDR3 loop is CASRDQQGSYEQYF. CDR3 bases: TGTGCCAGCAGGGATCAACAGGGCTCCTACGAGCAGTACTTC.

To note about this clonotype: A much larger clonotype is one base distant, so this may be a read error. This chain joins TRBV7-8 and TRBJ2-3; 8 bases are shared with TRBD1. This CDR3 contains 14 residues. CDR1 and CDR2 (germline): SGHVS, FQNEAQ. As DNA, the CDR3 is TGTGCCAGCAGCTTTTGGCAGGGGGCCGCCGAGCGGTTCTTC. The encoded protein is CASSFWQGAAERFF.

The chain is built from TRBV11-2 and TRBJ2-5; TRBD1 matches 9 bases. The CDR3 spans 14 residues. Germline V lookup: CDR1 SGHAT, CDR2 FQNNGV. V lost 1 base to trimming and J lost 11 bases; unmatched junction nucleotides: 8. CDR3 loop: CASSLVGTGIGQYF. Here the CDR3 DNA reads TGTGCCAGCAGCTTAGTCGGGACAGGGATCGGGCAGTACTTC. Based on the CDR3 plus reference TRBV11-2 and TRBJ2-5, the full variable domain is EAGVAQSPRYKIIEKRQSVAFWCNPISGHATLYWYQQILGQGPKLLIQFQNNGVVDDSQLPKDRFSAERLKGVDSTLKIQPAKLEDSAVYLCASSLVGTGIGQYFGPGTRLLVL.

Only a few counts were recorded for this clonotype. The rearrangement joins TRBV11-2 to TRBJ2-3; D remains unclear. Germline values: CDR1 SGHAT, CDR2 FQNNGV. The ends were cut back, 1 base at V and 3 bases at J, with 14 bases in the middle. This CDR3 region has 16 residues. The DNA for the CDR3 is TGTGCCAGCAGCTTAGTTGTGGGGATTCGGACAGATACGCAGTATTTT. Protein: CASSLVVGIRTDTQYF.

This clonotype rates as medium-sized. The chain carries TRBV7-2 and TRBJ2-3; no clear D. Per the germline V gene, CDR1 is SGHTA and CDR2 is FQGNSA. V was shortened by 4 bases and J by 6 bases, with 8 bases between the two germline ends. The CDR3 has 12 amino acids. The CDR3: CASSSYPDTQYF. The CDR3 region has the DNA TGTGCCAGCAGCTCTTACCCTGATACGCAGTATTTT.

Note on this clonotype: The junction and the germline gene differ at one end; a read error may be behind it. The CDR3 loop reads CASSSIDRFYNEQVF. DNA for the CDR3: TGTGCGAGCAGTTCTATCGACAGATTCTACAATGAGCAGGTCTTC. The chain carries TRBV27 and TRBJ2-1; weak D call: TRBD1 (5 bases). Germline CDR1 MNHEY, CDR2 SMNVEV (reference sequence). The CDR3 totals 15 residues.

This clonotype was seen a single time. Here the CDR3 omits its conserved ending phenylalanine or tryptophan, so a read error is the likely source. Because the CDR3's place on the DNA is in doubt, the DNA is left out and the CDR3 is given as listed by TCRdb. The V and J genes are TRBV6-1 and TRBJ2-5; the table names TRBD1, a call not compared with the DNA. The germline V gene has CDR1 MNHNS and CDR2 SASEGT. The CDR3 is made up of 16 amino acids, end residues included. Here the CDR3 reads CAGSEYLTGGQETQEL.

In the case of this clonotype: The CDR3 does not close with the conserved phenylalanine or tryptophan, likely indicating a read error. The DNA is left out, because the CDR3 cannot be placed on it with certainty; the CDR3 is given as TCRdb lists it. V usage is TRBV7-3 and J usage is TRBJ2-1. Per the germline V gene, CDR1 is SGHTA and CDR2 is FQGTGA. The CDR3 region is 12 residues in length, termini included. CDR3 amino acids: CASRLNRETRYC.

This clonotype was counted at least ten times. The CDR3 DNA reads as TGTGCCAGCAGCTGGACTAGCGGTCGAGAGACCCAGTTCTTC. Amino acids: CASSWTSGRETQFF. This rearrangement joins TRBV6-1 to TRBJ2-1; the match to TRBD2 covers 10 bases. J gave up 13 bases and V 6 bases, and 12 bases lay outside the gene matches. Germline CDR1 reads MNHNS; CDR2 reads SASEGT. The CDR3 contains 14 residues.

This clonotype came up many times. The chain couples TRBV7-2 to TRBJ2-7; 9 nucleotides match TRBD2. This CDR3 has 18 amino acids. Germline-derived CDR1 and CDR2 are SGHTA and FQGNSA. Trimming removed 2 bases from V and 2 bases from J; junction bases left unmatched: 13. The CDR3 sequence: CASSLKLAGSSWTYEQYF. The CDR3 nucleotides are TGTGCCAGCAGCTTAAAGCTAGCGGGATCGAGTTGGACCTACGAGCAGTACTTC.

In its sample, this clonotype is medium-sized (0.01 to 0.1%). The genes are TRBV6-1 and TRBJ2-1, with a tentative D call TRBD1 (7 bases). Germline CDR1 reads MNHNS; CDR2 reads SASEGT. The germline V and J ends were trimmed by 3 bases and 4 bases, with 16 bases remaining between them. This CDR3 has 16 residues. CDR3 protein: CASSERGRGQYNEQFF. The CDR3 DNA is TGTGCCAGCAGTGAGAGGGGGCGGGGTCAATACAATGAGCAGTTCTTC.

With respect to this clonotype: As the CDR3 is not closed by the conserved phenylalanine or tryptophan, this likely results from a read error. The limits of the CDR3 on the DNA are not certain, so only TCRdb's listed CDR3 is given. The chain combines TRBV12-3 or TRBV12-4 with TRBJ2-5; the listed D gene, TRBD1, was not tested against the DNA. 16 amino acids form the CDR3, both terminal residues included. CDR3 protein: CASALKGTGDSYEEDL.

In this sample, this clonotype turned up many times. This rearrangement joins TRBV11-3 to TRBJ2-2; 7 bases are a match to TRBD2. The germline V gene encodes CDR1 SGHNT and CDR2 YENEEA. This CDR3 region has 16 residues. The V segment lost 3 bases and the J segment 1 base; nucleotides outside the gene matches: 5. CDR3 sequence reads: CASSFGTKGNTGELFF. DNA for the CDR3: TGTGCCAGCAGCTTCGGGACTAAGGGGAACACCGGGGAGCTGTTTTTT.

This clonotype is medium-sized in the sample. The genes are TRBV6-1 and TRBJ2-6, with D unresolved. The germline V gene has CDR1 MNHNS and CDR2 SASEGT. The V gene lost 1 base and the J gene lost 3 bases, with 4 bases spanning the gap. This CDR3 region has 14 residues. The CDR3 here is CASSEVSGANVLTF. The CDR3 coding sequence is TGTGCCAGCAGTGAAGTTAGTGGGGCCAACGTCCTGACTTTC.

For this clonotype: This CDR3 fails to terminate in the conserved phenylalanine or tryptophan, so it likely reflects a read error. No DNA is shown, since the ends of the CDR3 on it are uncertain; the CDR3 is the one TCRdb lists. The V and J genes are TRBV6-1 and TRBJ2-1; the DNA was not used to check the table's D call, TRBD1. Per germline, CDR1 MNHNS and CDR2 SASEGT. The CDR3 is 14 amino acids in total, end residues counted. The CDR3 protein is CASSEAQGGYEQCV.